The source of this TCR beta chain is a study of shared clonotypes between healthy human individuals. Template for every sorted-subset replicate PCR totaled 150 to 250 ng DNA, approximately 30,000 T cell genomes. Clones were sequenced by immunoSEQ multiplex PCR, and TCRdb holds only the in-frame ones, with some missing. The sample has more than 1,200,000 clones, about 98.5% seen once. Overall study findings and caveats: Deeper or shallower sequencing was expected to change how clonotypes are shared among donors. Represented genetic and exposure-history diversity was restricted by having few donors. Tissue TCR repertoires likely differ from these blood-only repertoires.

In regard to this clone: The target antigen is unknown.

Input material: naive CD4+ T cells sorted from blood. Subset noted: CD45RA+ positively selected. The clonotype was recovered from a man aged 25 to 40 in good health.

CDR3 sequence (DNA): TGTGCCACCCTAAGGGCCATTGGGGACACCGGGGAGCTGTTTTTT. Protein: CATLRAIGDTGELFF. V and J are TRBV10-3 and TRBJ2-2; D gene ambiguous. The germline V gene encodes CDR1 ENHRY and CDR2 SYGVKD. Trimming took 10 bases from V and 3 from J, leaving 18 bases between them. The CDR3 contains 15 residues.